What follows are 3 T cell receptor beta chains derived from one specimen sequenced in a study of radiotherapy plus CTLA-4 blockade in lung cancer. Some clones are missing from TCRdb's copy, which holds only in-frame ones; the method was immunoSEQ multiplex PCR. The data contain 25,000 to 40,000 clones, roughly 70% of them singletons. Sample: peripheral blood, taken from a patient treated with radiotherapy plus ipilimumab. These receptor sequences come from a human donor with non-small cell lung cancer who had stable disease on radiotherapy plus ipilimumab.

V and J are TRBV6-5 and TRBJ1-2; D is undetermined. CDR1 is MNHEY, CDR2 SVGAGI, per germline. The V gene lost 0 bases and the J gene lost 1 base, with 6 bases spanning the gap. This CDR3 is 14 amino acids long. The chain's CDR3 is CASSYSRGNYGYTF. In nucleotides, the CDR3 is TGTGCCAGCAGTTACTCACGGGGTAACTATGGCTACACCTTC.

The V gene is TRBV11-2, the J gene TRBJ1-1; D is ambiguous. In germline, CDR1 is SGHAT, CDR2 FQNNGV. Between the trimmed V and J ends, which lost 3 bases and 7 bases, there was a span of 15 bases. This CDR3 region has 14 residues. The CDR3 DNA reads TGTGCCAGCAGCTTCATTCGTGGGCAGCTTGAAGCTTTCTTT. It specifies CASSFIRGQLEAFF.

Remarks on this clone: Within the sample, other DNA sequences also encode this same CDR3. V usage is TRBV6-4 and J usage is TRBJ1-1, with a tentative D call TRBD1 (6 bases). This CDR3 comprises 15 residues. Germline V gives CDR1 MRHNA, CDR2 SNTAGT. V lost 0 bases and J lost 1, with 9 bases in between. The CDR3 nucleotides read TGTGCCAGCAGTGACTCCAGGGGAGGGAACACTGAAGCTTTCTTT. Encoded protein: CASSDSRGGNTEAFF.